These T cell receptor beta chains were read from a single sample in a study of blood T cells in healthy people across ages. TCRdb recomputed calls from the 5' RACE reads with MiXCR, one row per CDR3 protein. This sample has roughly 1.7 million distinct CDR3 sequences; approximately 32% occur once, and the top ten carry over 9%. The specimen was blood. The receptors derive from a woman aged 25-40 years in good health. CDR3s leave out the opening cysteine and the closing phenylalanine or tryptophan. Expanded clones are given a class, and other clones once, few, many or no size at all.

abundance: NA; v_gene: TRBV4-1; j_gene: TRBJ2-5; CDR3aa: ASSQVGLAGEETQY
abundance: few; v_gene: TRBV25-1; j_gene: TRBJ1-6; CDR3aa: ASSWAESPLH
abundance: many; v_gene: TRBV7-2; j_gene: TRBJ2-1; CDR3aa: ASSPDLARGDEQF
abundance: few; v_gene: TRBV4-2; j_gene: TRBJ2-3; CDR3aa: ASSQDWDRGSDTQY
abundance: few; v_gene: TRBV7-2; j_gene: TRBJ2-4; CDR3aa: ASSLPGGTKNIQY
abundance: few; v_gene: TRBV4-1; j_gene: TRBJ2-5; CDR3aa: ASSQNIAAETQY
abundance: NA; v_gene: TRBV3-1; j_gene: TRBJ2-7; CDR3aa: ASSYTGQGSSYEQY
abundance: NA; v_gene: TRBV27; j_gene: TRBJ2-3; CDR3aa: ASSFGRSFLEY
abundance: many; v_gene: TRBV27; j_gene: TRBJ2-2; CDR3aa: ASSLRNRGTGELF
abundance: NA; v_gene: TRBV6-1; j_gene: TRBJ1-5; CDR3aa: ASRRPGQGPGHSNQPQH
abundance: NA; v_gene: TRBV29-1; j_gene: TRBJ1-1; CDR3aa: SVLQGRTEAF
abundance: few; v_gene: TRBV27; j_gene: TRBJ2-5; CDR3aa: ASSFAGGTAQETQY
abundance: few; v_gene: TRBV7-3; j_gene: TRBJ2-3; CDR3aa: ASSSSSASVADTQY
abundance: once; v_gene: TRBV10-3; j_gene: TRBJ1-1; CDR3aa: AISDEQNTEAF
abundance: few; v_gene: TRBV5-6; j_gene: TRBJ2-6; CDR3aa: ASSLAGSAGANVLT
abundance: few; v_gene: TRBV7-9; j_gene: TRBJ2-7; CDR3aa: ASKIGDEQY
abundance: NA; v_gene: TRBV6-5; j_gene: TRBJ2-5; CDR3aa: ASRGLGLAGVEEQY
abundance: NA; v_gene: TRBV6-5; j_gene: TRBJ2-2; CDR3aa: ASSPEWGANTGELF
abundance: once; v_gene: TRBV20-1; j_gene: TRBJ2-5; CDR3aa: SASGTAGETQY
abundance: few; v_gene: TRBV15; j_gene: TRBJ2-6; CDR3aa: ATSTPGRSGANVLT
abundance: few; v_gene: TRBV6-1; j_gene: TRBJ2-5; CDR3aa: ASSPGQGLAETQY
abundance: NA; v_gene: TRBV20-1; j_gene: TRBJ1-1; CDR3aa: SARGGYRGLGSMNTEAF
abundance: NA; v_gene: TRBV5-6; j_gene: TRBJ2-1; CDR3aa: ASGLLDRGQWNEQF
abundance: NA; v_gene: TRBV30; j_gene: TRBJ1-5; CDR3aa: AWSGRDRGNQPQH
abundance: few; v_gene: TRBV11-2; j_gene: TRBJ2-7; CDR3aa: ASSSIRDRTYEQY
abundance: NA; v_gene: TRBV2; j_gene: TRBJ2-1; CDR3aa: ASSDSSGLLYNEQF
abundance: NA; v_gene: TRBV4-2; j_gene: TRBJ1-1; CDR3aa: ASSQVGQPYTEAF
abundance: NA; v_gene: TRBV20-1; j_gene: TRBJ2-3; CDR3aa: SASGREEANTQY
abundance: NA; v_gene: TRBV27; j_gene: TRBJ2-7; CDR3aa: ASRRGRSYEQY
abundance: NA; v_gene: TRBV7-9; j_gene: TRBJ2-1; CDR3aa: ASSLTINTDSYNEQF
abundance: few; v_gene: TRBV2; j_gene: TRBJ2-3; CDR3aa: ASSGRDREYDTQY
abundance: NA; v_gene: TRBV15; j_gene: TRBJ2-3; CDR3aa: ATSRVARDTQY
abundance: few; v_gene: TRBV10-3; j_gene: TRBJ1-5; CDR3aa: AISEQAYSNQPQH
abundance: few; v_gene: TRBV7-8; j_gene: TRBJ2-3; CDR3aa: ASSLTPLRRASDTQY
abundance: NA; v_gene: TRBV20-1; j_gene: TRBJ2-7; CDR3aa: SARDPDRQPYEQY
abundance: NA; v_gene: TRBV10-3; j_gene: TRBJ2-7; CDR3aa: AISESTAKPYEQY
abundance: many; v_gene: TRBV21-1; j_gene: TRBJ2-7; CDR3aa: ASSKAGTTRDYEQY
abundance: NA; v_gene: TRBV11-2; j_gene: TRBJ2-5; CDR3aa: ASSLAFQELLQETQY
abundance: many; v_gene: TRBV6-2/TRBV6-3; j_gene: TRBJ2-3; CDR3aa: ASSYNPSGGYTDTQY
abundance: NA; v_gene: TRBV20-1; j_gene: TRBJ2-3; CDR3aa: SASLTGGLDAQY
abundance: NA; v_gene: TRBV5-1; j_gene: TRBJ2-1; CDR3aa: ASSLGTGRVSEQF
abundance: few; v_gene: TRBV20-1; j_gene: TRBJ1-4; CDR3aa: SARRGRGAFDEKLF
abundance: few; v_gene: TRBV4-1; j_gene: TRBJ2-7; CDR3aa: ASSPGIKGEQY
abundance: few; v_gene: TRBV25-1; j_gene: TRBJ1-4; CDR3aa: ASSESEGEKLF
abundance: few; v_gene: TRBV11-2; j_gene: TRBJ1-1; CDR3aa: ASSLEGQGIPGAEAF
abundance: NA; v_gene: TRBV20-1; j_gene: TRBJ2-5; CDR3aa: SAVKETRY
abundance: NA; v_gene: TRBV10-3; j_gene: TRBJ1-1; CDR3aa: AITGTGETEAF
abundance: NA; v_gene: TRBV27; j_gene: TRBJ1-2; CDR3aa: ASSLSPTRGYT
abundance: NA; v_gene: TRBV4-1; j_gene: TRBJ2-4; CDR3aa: ASSQAGLAGFYGQY
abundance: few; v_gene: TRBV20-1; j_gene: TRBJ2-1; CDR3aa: SATAGLAGAGSYNEQF
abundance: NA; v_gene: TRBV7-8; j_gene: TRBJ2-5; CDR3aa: ASSPIGGTSGGEYQETQY
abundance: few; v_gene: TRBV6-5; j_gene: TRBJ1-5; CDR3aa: ASRRGPDQPQH
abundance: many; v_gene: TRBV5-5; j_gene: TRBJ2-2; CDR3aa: ASTRAGPGELF
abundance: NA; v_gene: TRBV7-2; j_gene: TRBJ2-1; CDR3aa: ASSLRGGPNEQF
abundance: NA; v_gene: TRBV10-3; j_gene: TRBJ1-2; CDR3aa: AISLDRDYGYT
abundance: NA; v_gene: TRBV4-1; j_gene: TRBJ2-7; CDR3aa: ASSLGGQGANGEQY
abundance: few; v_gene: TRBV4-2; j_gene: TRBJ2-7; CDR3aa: ASSQDLEVSGSLEEQY